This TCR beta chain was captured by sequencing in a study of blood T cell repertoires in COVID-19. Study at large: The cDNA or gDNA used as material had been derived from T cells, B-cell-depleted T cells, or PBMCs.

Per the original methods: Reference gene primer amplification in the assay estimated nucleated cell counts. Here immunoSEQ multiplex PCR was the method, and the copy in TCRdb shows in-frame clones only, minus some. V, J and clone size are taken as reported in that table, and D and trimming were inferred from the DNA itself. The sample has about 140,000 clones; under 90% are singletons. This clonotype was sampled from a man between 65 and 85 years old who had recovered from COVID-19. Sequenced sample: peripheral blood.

This CDR3 is CASRQAEAYGTGELFF. The DNA for the CDR3 is TGTGCCAGTAGACAGGCAGAGGCTTATGGTACCGGGGAGCTGTTTTTT. The chain recombines TRBV19 with TRBJ2-2, with D possibly being TRBD1 (5 bases). CDR3 length: 16 amino acids. The germline V gene has CDR1 LNHDA and CDR2 SQIVND (reference sequence). Between the trimmed V and J ends, which lost 6 bases and 5 bases, there was a span of 19 bases.